The rows below give T cell receptor beta chains drawn from one sample of a study of blood T cell repertoires in COVID-19. Libraries were prepared by immunoSEQ multiplex PCR; TCRdb keeps only in-frame clonotypes and omits some of them. The table has about 70,000 clones, around 80% seen once. Sample: peripheral blood. These receptors were collected from a woman older than 75 with active or convalescent COVID-19. The CDR3 runs from the conserved cysteine through the conserved F or W. The D gene is left open where the match is weak. Clone sizes are given selectively: once, few, many, or a class where the clone is expanded.

CDR3 protein,CDR3 DNA,J gene,clone size,CDR3 length,V gene,D gene
CATSDSVGTSGGYTQYF,TGTGCCACCAGTGATTCCGTAGGGACTAGCGGGGGGTATACGCAGTATTTT,TRBJ2-3,once,17,TRBV24-1,TRBD2
CAISGADRGAGNTIYF,TGTGCCATCAGTGGGGCGGACAGGGGGGCTGGAAACACCATATATTTT,TRBJ1-3,-,16,TRBV10-3,TRBD1
CSASSGGEFNQPQHF,TGCAGTGCTAGTAGTGGTGGGGAGTTCAATCAGCCCCAGCATTTT,TRBJ1-5,-,15,TRBV20-1,-
CASRTLAGANTGELFF,TGTGCCAGTAGGACCCTAGCGGGGGCCAACACCGGGGAGCTGTTTTTT,TRBJ2-2,-,16,TRBV19,TRBD2
CASSRNRGREGRGTEAFF,TGTGCCAGCAGCCGTAACAGGGGGCGCGAGGGCAGGGGAACTGAAGCTTTCTTT,TRBJ1-1,-,18,TRBV6-2/TRBV6-3,TRBD1
CASSADRGAGANVLTF,TGTGCCAGCAGCGCGGACAGGGGGGCTGGGGCCAACGTCCTGACTTTC,TRBJ2-6,-,16,TRBV7-3,TRBD1
CASSSLGLAGSDTQYF,TGTGCCAGCAGTTCCCTGGGACTAGCGGGGTCAGATACGCAGTATTTT,TRBJ2-3,-,16,TRBV6-5,TRBD2
CASSLLRDYGYTF,TGTGCCAGCAGTTTATTACGGGACTATGGCTACACCTTC,TRBJ1-2,-,13,TRBV6-2/TRBV6-3,-
CSARDSNEQYF,TGCAGTGCTAGGGACTCCAACGAGCAGTACTTC,TRBJ2-7,-,11,TRBV20-1,-
CASSPARAGTEAFF,TGTGCCAGCTCACCAGCCAGGGCGGGGACTGAAGCTTTCTTT,TRBJ1-1,-,14,TRBV18,-